The 30 T cell receptor beta chains presented below share a single source sample, sequenced in a study of technical replicates of blood from a few donors. This table comes from immunoSEQ multiplex PCR, and its TCRdb copy is limited to in-frame clones, with some not included. Seen here are 70,000 or so clones, about nine tenths observed once, and the top ten hold 0.42%. Sequencing was performed on T cells isolated from PBMCs. The receptors derive from a human donor in good health.

This chain joins TRBV7-6 and TRBJ2-3, with 12 bases identical to TRBD2. This CDR3 is 16 amino acids long. V lost 5 bases, J lost 5 bases, and 8 bases stayed unmatched. Germline assignment: CDR1 SGHVS and CDR2 FNYEAQ. The CDR3 region has the DNA TGTGCCAGCAGCCCCCAGACTAGCGGGAGTGGAGATACGCAGTATTTT. The encoded protein is CASSPQTSGSGDTQYF.

The chain employs TRBV10-3 and TRBJ2-1, with TRBD2 matching over 8 bases. The J segment lost 4 bases and the V segment lost 5 bases, leaving 10 bases of the junction unmatched. In germline, CDR1 is ENHRY, CDR2 SYGVKD. This CDR3 contains 16 residues. The CDR3 is CAISYKLAELYNEQFF. The CDR3 DNA is TGTGCCATCAGTTATAAACTAGCGGAATTGTACAATGAGCAGTTCTTC.

The CDR3 DNA reads as TGTGCCAGCGCCTACGTAGACTACACAGATACGCAGTATTTT. This gives the protein CASAYVDYTDTQYF. The chain links TRBV2 to TRBJ2-3; D is perhaps TRBD2 (5 bases). With 8 bases removed from V and 2 bases from J, the gap between germline ends came to 14 bases. Germline V gene sequence: CDR1 SNHLY, CDR2 FYNNEI. There are 14 residues in the CDR3.

This chain uses TRBV4-3 with TRBJ2-3; D perhaps matches TRBD2 (5 bases). CDR3 length: 16 residues. Trimming removed 3 bases at V and 4 bases at J, with 17 bases between. Germline lookup yields CDR1 LGHNA and CDR2 YSLEER. In nucleotides, the CDR3 is TGCGCCAGCAGCCATGATATGGGAGCTAGGCCAGATACGCAGTATTTT. It specifies CASSHDMGARPDTQYF.

This sequence joins TRBV5-1 and TRBJ1-3, with TRBD1 matching 7 bases. Germline V gene sequence: CDR1 SGHRS, CDR2 YFSETQ. The V segment lost 0 bases and the J segment 6 bases; nucleotides outside the gene matches: 6. The CDR3 consists of 15 residues. The CDR3 coding sequence is TGCGCCAGCAGCTTGGGGCCGACAGGGACAAACACCATATATTTT. Its protein is CASSLGPTGTNTIYF.

The chain joins TRBV4-3 to TRBJ1-3; 7 bases are a match to TRBD1. This CDR3 is 17 amino acids long. The germline V gene has CDR1 LGHNA and CDR2 YSLEER. V was pared by 0 bases and J by 0 bases, with 5 bases of the junction left unmatched. Here the CDR3 DNA reads TGCGCCAGCAGCCAAGAAACACAGGGGAACTCTGGAAACACCATATATTTT. It specifies CASSQETQGNSGNTIYF.

With regard to this clone: The sample holds other DNA sequences that translate to the same CDR3. V usage is TRBV7-9 and J usage is TRBJ2-1; 12 bases line up with TRBD2. The ends lost 1 base at V and 10 bases at J; junction bases unmatched: 2. The CDR3 runs to 14 residues. From germline, CDR1 is SEHNR and CDR2 FQNEAQ (reference sequence). CDR3 nucleotides: TGTGCCAGCAGCTTAGGAGGACTAGCGGGAGAGCAGTTCTTC. It translates to CASSLGGLAGEQFF.

The V and J genes are TRBV19 and TRBJ2-7, with D possibly being TRBD1 (5 bases). V lost 4 bases and J 2 bases, leaving 12 bases between the germline ends. The CDR3 has 14 amino acids. The V gene's germline CDR1 is LNHDA and CDR2 SQIVND (reference sequence). The CDR3 region has the DNA TGTGCCAGTAGTACAGGACAAGCACCCTACGAGCAGTACTTC. It is translated as CASSTGQAPYEQYF.

The rearrangement uses TRBV2 and TRBJ2-7; 7 bases align to TRBD1. The CDR3 is made up of 13 amino acids. J lost 3 bases, V lost 7 bases, and 6 bases had no gene match. CDR1 is SNHLY, CDR2 FYNNEI, per germline. DNA of the CDR3: TGTGCCAGCAAAACGGGACAGCTCTACGAGCAGTACTTC. Encoded protein: CASKTGQLYEQYF.

Written as DNA, the CDR3 is TGTGCCAGCAGCTTACTCCGGACAGGGGGGAATGAGCAGTTCTTC. Residues: CASSLLRTGGNEQFF. The chain links TRBV7-8 to TRBJ2-1; the match to TRBD1 covers 10 bases. The CDR3 consists of 15 residues. With 2 bases clipped from V and 7 bases from J, the junction kept 5 bases outside the gene matches. Germline values: CDR1 SGHVS, CDR2 FQNEAQ.

The rearrangement joins TRBV28 to TRBJ1-1; 7 bases are a match to TRBD1. The CDR3 contains 15 residues. Germline loops: CDR1 MDHEN, CDR2 SYDVKM. Trimming at V came to 5 bases and at J to 5 bases, leaving 11 bases not matched to a gene. Here the CDR3 reads CASSHPRDRVTEAFF. For the CDR3, the DNA is TGTGCCAGCAGTCACCCAAGAGACAGGGTGACTGAAGCTTTCTTT.

The chain recombines TRBV29-1 with TRBJ2-6; D unresolved. V was clipped by 3 bases and J by 4 bases, with 4 bases between them. Per the germline V gene, CDR1 is SQVTM and CDR2 is ANQGSEA. The CDR3 loop spans 12 amino acids. The CDR3 here is CSVESGANVLTF. The CDR3 region has the DNA TGCAGCGTTGAGTCGGGGGCCAACGTCCTGACTTTC.

CDR3 in DNA: TGTGCCACAAGTCCAATAGCGGGAGGAGTCGGCCCAGATACGCAGTATTTT. It yields the protein CATSPIAGGVGPDTQYF. The V call is TRBV2, the J call TRBJ2-3; 10 bases match TRBD2. The CDR3 contains 17 residues. CDR1 SNHLY and CDR2 FYNNEI come from the germline V gene. With 10 bases clipped from V and 4 bases from J, the junction kept 17 bases outside the gene matches.

In the case of this clone: In the same sample, other DNA sequences code for this CDR3. The rearrangement uses TRBV5-1 and TRBJ1-1, with D possibly being TRBD1 (5 bases). Between the trimmed V and J ends, which lost 4 bases and 5 bases, there was a span of 12 bases. CDR1 is SGHRS and CDR2 is YFSETQ in the germline V gene. The CDR3 contains 13 residues. The CDR3, as DNA: TGCGCCAGCAGCCTAAGGGGAGGGACTGAAGCTTTCTTT. As protein: CASSLRGGTEAFF.

The CDR3 loop reads CASSVQENTEAFF. The CDR3 coding sequence is TGTGCCAGCAGTGTTCAGGAGAACACTGAAGCTTTCTTT. The chain joins TRBV6-4 to TRBJ1-1; no reliable D call. This CDR3 is built from 13 residues. The germline V gene encodes CDR1 MRHNA and CDR2 SNTAGT. Trimming removed 4 bases from V and 1 base from J, with 7 bases in between.

V and J are TRBV6-1 and TRBJ2-7; 9 positions agree with TRBD2. The V gene end was trimmed by 7 bases and the J gene end by 0 bases; junction bases not matched to a gene: 1. The V gene's germline CDR1 is MNHNS and CDR2 SASEGT. This CDR3 is built from 13 residues. As DNA, the CDR3 is TGTGCCAGCACGACTAGCGGCTCCTACGAGCAGTACTTC. Protein sequence: CASTTSGSYEQYF.

This rearrangement joins TRBV4-1 to TRBJ2-7, with 8 bases aligning to TRBD2. Trimming took 3 bases from V and 2 from J; bases not matched to a gene: 3. The CDR3 totals 14 residues. In germline, CDR1 is MGHRA, CDR2 YSYEKL. The CDR3 is CASSQPGLAYEQYF. The CDR3 bases are TGCGCCAGCAGCCAGCCGGGACTAGCCTACGAGCAGTACTTC.

The chain couples TRBV7-3 to TRBJ2-7; D unresolved. This CDR3 comprises 13 residues. Per the germline V gene, CDR1 is SGHTA and CDR2 is FQGTGA. Trimming removed 2 bases from V and 4 bases from J, with 9 bases in between. This chain's CDR3 is CASSLVPAYEQYF. In DNA form, the CDR3 reads TGTGCCAGCAGCTTAGTCCCTGCGTACGAGCAGTACTTC.

The genes are TRBV29-1 and TRBJ2-7, with TRBD2 matching 9 bases. Germline V gives CDR1 SQVTM, CDR2 ANQGSEA. The CDR3 has 15 amino acids. V trimming: 4 bases; J trimming: 2 bases; junction bases outside the gene matches: 9. CDR3 sequence reads: CSVGGAGGPPYEQYF. The CDR3, as DNA: TGCAGCGTTGGGGGGGCGGGAGGGCCTCCCTACGAGCAGTACTTC.

This clone showed up just a few times. J is TRBJ2-1 and V is TRBV2, with D possibly matching TRBD1 (5 bases). With 4 bases removed from V and 1 base from J, the gap between germline ends came to 11 bases. The length of the CDR3 is 15 residues. CDR1 is SNHLY and CDR2 is FYNNEI in the germline V gene. The DNA for the CDR3 is TGTGCCAGCAGTGGTTTGGCAGGGTCCTACAATGAGCAGTTCTTC. This encodes CASSGLAGSYNEQFF.

The gene calls are TRBV28 and TRBJ1-1, with D possibly matching TRBD1 (6 bases). Trimming removed 8 bases from V and 6 bases from J, with 16 bases in between. The CDR3 contains 13 residues. Germline CDR1 and CDR2: MDHEN and SYDVKM. The CDR3 protein is CASRKQGLAEAFF. The CDR3, as DNA: TGTGCCAGCCGAAAGCAGGGGCTCGCTGAAGCTTTCTTT.

This sequence joins TRBV4-1 and TRBJ1-1; TRBD1 aligns across 12 bases. V lost 1 base and J lost 3; bases outside the gene matches: 6. Germline CDR1 and CDR2: MGHRA and YSYEKL. The CDR3 spans 17 residues. The CDR3 loop reads CASSQGWDRGQDTEAFF. The CDR3 DNA reads as TGCGCCAGCAGCCAAGGGTGGGACAGGGGGCAGGACACTGAAGCTTTCTTT.

The chain links TRBV6-5 to TRBJ1-5; TRBD1 agrees at 11 bases. After removal of 6 bases from V and 2 bases from J, the junction contained 0 bases not matched to a gene. This CDR3 is 14 amino acids long. Germline CDR1 and CDR2: MNHEY and SVGAGI. The CDR3 coding sequence is TGTGCCAGCAGGGGACAGGGGGGCAATCAGCCCCAGCATTTT. This sequence encodes CASRGQGGNQPQHF.

For the CDR3, the DNA is TGCAGCGTCGTTCCCGGACGGGACAGGACTCCAGGCTACACCTTC. This gives the protein CSVVPGRDRTPGYTF. The genes are TRBV29-1 and TRBJ1-2; TRBD1 agrees at 8 bases. Trimming cost V 6 bases and J 8 bases; bases outside gene matches: 17. CDR3 length: 15 residues. Germline CDR1 is SQVTM and CDR2 is ANQGSEA.

This clone turned up a few times. The chain employs TRBV9 and TRBJ1-3; D is uncertain. Germline V gene sequence: CDR1 SGDLS, CDR2 YYNGEE. V lost 0 bases, J lost 0 bases, and 13 bases lay in between. This CDR3 has 17 residues. The CDR3, as DNA: TGTGCCAGCAGCGTAGTGGCAACAGCCGCCTCTGGAAACACCATATATTTT. Protein sequence: CASSVVATAASGNTIYF.

This rearrangement joins TRBV7-9 to TRBJ2-5; perhaps TRBD1 as D (5 bases). Germline V gene data show CDR1 as SEHNR and CDR2 as FQNEAQ (reference sequence). The CDR3 is 13 residues long. Trimming cost V 4 bases and J 4 bases, with 10 bases left between them. CDR3 nucleotides: TGTGCCAGCAGCTCGACAGAGGTAGAGACCCAGTACTTC. Residues: CASSSTEVETQYF.

J is TRBJ1-1 and V is TRBV28; D not certain. The V and J ends lost 3 bases and 1 base respectively, with 12 bases between them. The CDR3 runs to 15 residues. The germline CDR1 and CDR2 sequences are MDHEN and SYDVKM. CDR3 DNA sequence: TGTGCCAGCAGTTTCCACGGAGAGGAGAACACTGAAGCTTTCTTT. Translation: CASSFHGEENTEAFF.

The chain is built from TRBV11-3 and TRBJ2-1; TRBD2 aligns across 9 bases. The trim removed 3 bases at V and 7 bases at J, leaving 7 bases unmatched. The germline gives CDR1 SGHNT, CDR2 YENEEA. The CDR3 spans 15 residues. The CDR3 sequence: CASSFSGSRGNEQFF. CDR3 coding DNA: TGTGCCAGCAGCTTTAGCGGGAGTCGAGGGAATGAGCAGTTCTTC.

This chain links TRBV7-3 with TRBJ2-5; 9 bases align to TRBD1. The length of the CDR3 is 15 residues. The germline CDR1 and CDR2 sequences are SGHTA and FQGTGA. V was pared by 1 base and J by 10 bases, with 10 bases of the junction left unmatched. CDR3 protein: CASSLSSGQGAGQYF. CDR3 nucleotide sequence: TGTGCCAGCAGCTTAAGTTCGGGACAGGGAGCAGGCCAGTACTTC.

The chain carries TRBV7-3 and TRBJ2-7; no reliable D call. CDR3 length: 15 residues. Looked up from germline, CDR1 is SGHTA and CDR2 is FQGTGA. Trimming pared 5 bases from V and 5 bases from J, leaving 19 bases between. The CDR3 protein is CASSQSHQIRDEQYF. In nucleotides, the CDR3 is TGTGCCAGCAGCCAATCCCATCAGATCCGTGACGAGCAGTACTTC.